The 24 T cell receptor beta chains presented below share a single source sample, sequenced in a study of T cell responses to AZD1222 COVID-19 vaccine. TCRdb's table, derived via immunoSEQ multiplex PCR, lists solely in-frame clones and lacks some. Of roughly 150,000 clones detected, 85% to 90% appear once; the ten largest clones hold nearly 3.5%. The sequences come from peripheral blood, collected on day 0 of AZD1222 vaccination. These receptor sequences come from an adult in good health.

Of note for this clone: Within the sample, other DNA sequences also encode this same CDR3. The V and J genes are TRBV30 and TRBJ1-4; no reliable D call. Trimming left V 0 bases short and J 8 bases short, with 7 bases between. The germline V gene has CDR1 GTSNPN and CDR2 SVGIG (reference sequence). The CDR3 is 12 residues long. This CDR3 reads CAWSVLREKLFF. The CDR3 coding sequence is TGTGCCTGGAGTGTACTAAGGGAAAAACTGTTTTTT.

V usage is TRBV5-1 and J usage is TRBJ1-1; D unclear. CDR1 SGHRS and CDR2 YFSETQ come from the germline V gene. CDR3 length equals 15 residues. Trimming shortened V by 0 bases and J by 5 bases, and 14 bases separated the two germline ends. CDR3 protein: CASSLEAAQRTEAFF. CDR3 in DNA: TGCGCCAGCAGCTTGGAGGCAGCTCAGAGGACTGAAGCTTTCTTT.

This clone was counted a single time. In nucleotides, the CDR3 is TGTGCCTGGAGTCCTTTGACCGGGGAGCTGTTTTTT. It is translated as CAWSPLTGELFF. The rearrangement uses TRBV30 and TRBJ2-2; unclear D gene. The CDR3 loop spans 12 amino acids. Trimming cost V 2 bases and J 5 bases, with 6 bases left between them. Per germline, CDR1 GTSNPN and CDR2 SVGIG (reference sequence).

This chain uses TRBV5-6 with TRBJ2-2; weak D call: TRBD2 (6 bases). Germline V gene sequence: CDR1 SGHDT, CDR2 YYEEEE. Trimming removed 4 bases from V and 6 bases from J, with 13 bases in between. The CDR3 consists of 14 residues. The CDR3 coding sequence is TGTGCCAGCAGCCTGGGACTTTCTGCCGGGGAGCTGTTTTTT. Protein product: CASSLGLSAGELFF.

The chain has TRBV5-1 and TRBJ2-7, with 8 positions matching TRBD2. The CDR3 loop spans 14 amino acids. V shed 4 bases and J 6 bases; nucleotides not matched to a gene: 9. Germline CDR1 is SGHRS and CDR2 is YFSETQ. CDR3 protein: CASSPISGSGEQYF. The CDR3 region has the DNA TGCGCCAGCAGCCCCATAAGCGGGAGTGGCGAGCAGTACTTC.

The chain is built from TRBV5-6 and TRBJ2-6; unclear D gene. This CDR3 region has 15 residues. The V gene lost 0 bases and the J gene lost 4 bases, with 8 bases spanning the gap. Germline loops: CDR1 SGHDT, CDR2 YYEEEE. The CDR3 DNA sequence: TGTGCCAGCAGCTTGGGGCCAAACGGGGCCAACGTCCTGACTTTC. Its translation: CASSLGPNGANVLTF. Based on the CDR3 plus reference TRBV5-6 and TRBJ2-6, the full variable domain is DAGVTQSPTHLIKTRGQQVTLRCSPKSGHDTVSWYQQALGQGPQFIFQYYEEEERQRGNFPDRFSGHQFPNYSSELNVNALLLGDSALYLCASSLGPNGANVLTFGAGSRLTVL.

This chain connects TRBV6-5 to TRBJ1-5, with D unclear. Germline V lookup: CDR1 MNHEY, CDR2 SVGAGI. CDR3 length: 12 amino acids. V gave up 6 bases and J gave up 11 bases, with 14 bases separating them. CDR3 nucleotides: TGTGCCAGCAGAATCGGAGCCGGGTCCCAGCATTTT. It translates to CASRIGAGSQHF.

The chain uses TRBV3-1 (or the pseudogene TRBV3-2) and TRBJ1-1, with D tentatively TRBD1 (5 bases). This CDR3 has 12 amino acids. V was cut by 0 bases and J by 10 bases, with 9 bases left in between. Germline V gene sequence: CDR1 LGHDT, CDR2 YNNKEL (reference sequence). The CDR3 protein is CASSQDFGTAFF. CDR3 bases: TGTGCCAGCAGCCAAGATTTCGGGACAGCTTTCTTT.

The V call is TRBV28, the J call TRBJ2-7; 10 bases fit TRBD2. The J segment lost 6 bases and the V segment lost 3 bases, leaving 11 bases of the junction unmatched. Germline loops: CDR1 MDHEN, CDR2 SYDVKM. The CDR3 length is 16 residues. CDR3 sequence: CASSLHEAGGPGEQYF. The CDR3 DNA reads as TGTGCCAGCAGTTTGCACGAAGCGGGAGGGCCCGGCGAGCAGTACTTC.

V usage is TRBV19 and J usage is TRBJ2-2; D uncertain. Germline V gene data show CDR1 as LNHDA and CDR2 as SQIVND (reference sequence). CDR3 length: 13 residues. V lost 3 bases and J lost 1, with 3 bases in between. CDR3 in DNA: TGTGCCAGTAGTATTCAGAACACCGGGGAGCTGTTTTTT. This encodes CASSIQNTGELFF.

The chain joins TRBV4-2 to TRBJ2-5; TRBD2 matches at 10 bases. Germline V gene lookup returns CDR1 LGHNA and CDR2 YNFKEQ. Germline trimming cut 1 base from V and 4 bases from J; bases unmatched to any gene: 12. This CDR3 comprises 18 residues. CDR3 nucleotide sequence: TGTGCCAGCAGCCAAGGGACTAGCGGCACGGGGGAGGGAGAGACCCAGTACTTC. Encoded protein: CASSQGTSGTGEGETQYF.

The V gene is TRBV4-2, the J gene TRBJ2-3, with D possibly being TRBD2 (6 bases). Germline V gene sequence: CDR1 LGHNA, CDR2 YNFKEQ. The CDR3 extends over 17 amino acids. Trimming shortened V by 1 base and J by 2 bases, and 16 bases separated the two germline ends. CDR3 in DNA: TGTGCCAGCAGCCAAGTCAGGGCTAGCGATCCCACAGATACGCAGTATTTT. Translating gives CASSQVRASDPTDTQYF.

As for this clone: The sample contains more than one DNA sequence encoding this CDR3. V is TRBV18 and J is TRBJ2-7; D is undetermined. Germline V gene data show CDR1 as KGHSH and CDR2 as LQKENI. The V gene lost 3 bases and the J gene lost 0 bases, with 3 bases spanning the gap. The CDR3 sequence is 12 residues long. DNA for the CDR3: TGTGCCAGCTCACCTGACTCCTACGAGCAGTACTTC. It specifies CASSPDSYEQYF.

CDR3 nucleotide sequence: TGTGCCAGCAGCTTGTCAGGGGGACAGGGTGAGACCCAGTACTTC. Its translation is CASSLSGGQGETQYF. V is TRBV5-4 and J is TRBJ2-5, with 9 bases lining up with TRBD1. J gave up 5 bases and V 1 base, and 6 bases lay outside the gene matches. Germline V gene sequence: CDR1 SGHNT, CDR2 YYREEE (reference sequence). The CDR3 loop spans 15 amino acids. Complete variable domain (other parts from reference TRBV5-4 and TRBJ2-5): ETGVTQSPTHLIKTRGQQVTLRCSSQSGHNTVSWYQQALGQGPQFIFQYYREEENGRGNFPPRFSGLQFPNYSSELNVNALELDDSALYLCASSLSGGQGETQYFGPGTRLLVL.

This clone was recorded only once. The J gene is TRBJ2-7, the V gene TRBV20-1; possible D gene TRBD1, 6 bases. The CDR3 runs 15 residues. Germline V CDR1 and CDR2: DFQATT, SNEGSKA (reference sequence). With 3 bases removed from V and 0 bases from J, the gap between germline ends came to 15 bases. The CDR3 DNA is TGCAGTGCTAGTACAGCCGGGACAAGCTCCTACGAGCAGTACTTC. This sequence encodes CSASTAGTSSYEQYF.

The V call is TRBV19, the J call TRBJ1-1; TRBD1 is a possible D gene (6 bases). Trimming stripped 5 bases from V and 5 bases from J, with 15 bases between. The germline V gene has CDR1 LNHDA and CDR2 SQIVND (reference sequence). There are 14 residues in the CDR3. In DNA form, the CDR3 reads TGTGCCAGTAGTCCGGACAGTTGGGGTACTGAAGCTTTCTTT. Translation gives CASSPDSWGTEAFF.

The rearrangement joins TRBV3-1 (or the pseudogene TRBV3-2) to TRBJ1-1, with 10 positions matching TRBD1. V shed 4 bases, J shed 7 bases, and the junction held 6 bases outside the gene matches. Germline values: CDR1 LGHDT, CDR2 YNNKEL (reference sequence). The CDR3 sequence is 14 residues long. The DNA of the CDR3 is TGTGCCAGCAGCCTTCCGGGACAGGGGCTTGAAGCTTTCTTT. It specifies CASSLPGQGLEAFF.

The chain has TRBV19 and TRBJ2-5; possible D gene TRBD1, 6 bases. Germline-derived CDR1 and CDR2 are LNHDA and SQIVND (reference sequence). The germline V and J ends were trimmed by 7 bases and 2 bases, with 20 bases remaining between them. The CDR3 spans 16 residues. CDR3 region: CASTELVLGQQETQYF. The CDR3, as DNA: TGTGCCAGTACCGAGCTCGTCCTAGGACAGCAAGAGACCCAGTACTTC.

The chain recombines TRBV3-1 (or the pseudogene TRBV3-2) with TRBJ1-1; D is unclear. V was clipped by 1 base and J by 4 bases, with 10 bases between them. The germline gives CDR1 LGHDT, CDR2 YNNKEL (reference sequence). CDR3 size: 14 residues. CDR3 region: CASSQGASGTEAFF. CDR3 nucleotide sequence: TGTGCCAGCAGCCAAGGGGCGTCGGGCACTGAAGCTTTCTTT.

V is TRBV7-2 and J is TRBJ1-5, with TRBD1 matching 7 bases. Looked up from germline, CDR1 is SGHTA and CDR2 is FQGNSA. The CDR3 covers 14 residues. The trim removed 5 bases at V and 2 bases at J, leaving 3 bases unmatched. The CDR3 DNA reads TGTGCCAGCAGCCCACAGGGGCGCAATCAGCCCCAGCATTTT. Encoded protein: CASSPQGRNQPQHF.

The V gene is TRBV6-1, the J gene TRBJ1-1; tentative D call: TRBD1 (5 bases). V was cut by 0 bases and J by 2 bases, with 7 bases left in between. This CDR3 is built from 14 residues. Germline CDR1 reads MNHNS; CDR2 reads SASEGT. In DNA, the CDR3 is TGTGCCAGCAGTGAAGCGTGGGACAACACTGAAGCTTTCTTT. Encoded protein: CASSEAWDNTEAFF.

The chain carries TRBV11-2 and TRBJ1-5; D is unclear. V was shortened by 0 bases and J by 1 base, with 13 bases between the two germline ends. Germline V CDR1 and CDR2: SGHAT, FQNNGV. This CDR3 comprises 17 residues. The CDR3: CASSLDRLTGSNQPQHF. CDR3 DNA: TGTGCCAGCAGCTTAGATCGTCTTACTGGGAGCAATCAGCCCCAGCATTTT.

The V gene is TRBV9, the J gene TRBJ2-5; 9 nucleotides agree with TRBD2. Trimming at V came to 0 bases and at J to 0 bases, leaving 0 bases not matched to a gene. The germline V gene has CDR1 SGDLS and CDR2 YYNGEE. The CDR3 is made up of 15 amino acids. The CDR3 spells CASSVGTSDQETQYF. CDR3 in DNA: TGTGCCAGCAGCGTAGGGACTAGCGACCAAGAGACCCAGTACTTC.

The chain carries TRBV7-9 and TRBJ1-5, with D possibly TRBD1 on 6 matching bases. Germline lookup yields CDR1 SEHNR and CDR2 FQNEAQ (reference sequence). Trimming took off 5 bases at V and 2 bases at J, with 16 bases between the two ends. The CDR3 runs 16 residues. CDR3 sequence reads: CASSPNRAGRNQPQHF. The CDR3 DNA follows: TGTGCCAGCAGCCCGAACAGGGCAGGGCGCAATCAGCCCCAGCATTTT.